This TCR beta chain came from a study of radiotherapy plus CTLA-4 blockade in lung cancer. The overall study: An objective response was seen in 18% of patients, and disease control in more than 25%.

The data were produced by immunoSEQ multiplex PCR, yet TCRdb's version contains in-frame clones alone and is incomplete. The sample yields roughly 100,000 clones, about 81% seen once. Concerning this clone itself: A much larger clonotype is one base distant, so this may be a read error.

V was cut by 4 bases and J by 2 bases, with 3 bases left in between. The CDR3 totals 12 residues. From germline, CDR1 is MNHEY and CDR2 SVGAGI. This chain links TRBV6-5 with TRBJ1-5; D gene uncertain. Sequenced here: peripheral blood, sampled from a patient treated with radiotherapy plus ipilimumab. This TCR came from a human donor with non-small cell lung cancer who had a partial response to radiotherapy plus ipilimumab. This chain's CDR3 is CASSFGNQPQHF. CDR3 coding DNA: TGTGCCAGCAGTTTCGGCAATCAGCCCCAGCATTTT.